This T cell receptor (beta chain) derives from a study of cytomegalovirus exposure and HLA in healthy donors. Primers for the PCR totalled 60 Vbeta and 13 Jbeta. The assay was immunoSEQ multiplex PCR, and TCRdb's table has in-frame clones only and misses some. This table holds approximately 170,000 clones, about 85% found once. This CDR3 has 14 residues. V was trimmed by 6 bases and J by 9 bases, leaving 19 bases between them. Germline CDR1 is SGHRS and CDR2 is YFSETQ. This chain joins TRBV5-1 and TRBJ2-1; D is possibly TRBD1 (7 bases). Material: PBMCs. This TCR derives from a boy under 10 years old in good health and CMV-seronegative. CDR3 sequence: CASTPGQGGGEQFF. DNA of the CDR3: TGCGCCAGCACCCCAGGCCAGGGGGGTGGTGAGCAGTTCTTC.